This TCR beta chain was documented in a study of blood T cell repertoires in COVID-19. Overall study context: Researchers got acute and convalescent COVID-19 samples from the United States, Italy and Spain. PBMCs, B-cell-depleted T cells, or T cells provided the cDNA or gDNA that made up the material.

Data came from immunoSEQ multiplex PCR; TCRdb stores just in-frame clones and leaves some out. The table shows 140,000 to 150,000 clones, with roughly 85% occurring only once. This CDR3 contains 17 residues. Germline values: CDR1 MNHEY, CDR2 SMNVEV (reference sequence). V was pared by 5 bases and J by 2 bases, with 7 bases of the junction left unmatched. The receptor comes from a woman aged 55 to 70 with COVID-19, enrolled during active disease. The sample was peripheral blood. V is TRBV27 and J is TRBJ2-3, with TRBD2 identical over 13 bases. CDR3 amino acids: CASSPWTSGGITDTQYF. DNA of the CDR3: TGTGCCAGCAGTCCCTGGACTAGCGGGGGTATCACAGATACGCAGTATTTT.